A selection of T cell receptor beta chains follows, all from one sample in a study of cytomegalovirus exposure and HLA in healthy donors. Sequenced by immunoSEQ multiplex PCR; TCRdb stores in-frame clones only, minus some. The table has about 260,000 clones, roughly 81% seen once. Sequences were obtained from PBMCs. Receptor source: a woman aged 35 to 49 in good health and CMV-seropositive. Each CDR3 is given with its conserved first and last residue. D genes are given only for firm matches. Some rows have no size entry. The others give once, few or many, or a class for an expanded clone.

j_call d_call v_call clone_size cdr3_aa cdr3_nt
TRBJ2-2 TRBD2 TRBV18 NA CASSPTERENTGELFF TGTGCCAGCTCCCCTACCGAGCGGGAAAACACCGGGGAGCTGTTTTTT
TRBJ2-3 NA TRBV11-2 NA CASSGRQYPSTDTQYF TGTGCCAGCAGCGGACGACAGTACCCTAGCACAGATACGCAGTATTTT
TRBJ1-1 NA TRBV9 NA CASSAGGLGTEAFF TGTGCCAGCAGCGCCGGGGGGCTGGGCACTGAAGCTTTCTTT
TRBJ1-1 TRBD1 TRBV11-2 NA CASSPGTAVSEAFF TGTGCCAGCAGCCCAGGGACAGCCGTCTCTGAAGCTTTCTTT
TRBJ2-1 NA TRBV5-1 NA CASSLARYNEQFF TGCGCCAGCAGCTTGGCTAGATACAATGAGCAGTTCTTC
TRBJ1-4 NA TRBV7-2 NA CASSFSIVTNEKLFF TGTGCCAGCAGCTTTTCTATCGTAACTAATGAAAAACTGTTTTTT
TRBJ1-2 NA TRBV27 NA CASSPRTGMYGYTF TGTGCCAGCAGTCCCAGAACAGGGATGTATGGCTACACCTTC
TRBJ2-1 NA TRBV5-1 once CASSSDPGAYNEQFF TGCGCCAGCAGCTCAGACCCGGGTGCCTACAATGAGCAGTTCTTC
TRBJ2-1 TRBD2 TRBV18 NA CASSPPRLAVYNEQFF TGTGCCAGCTCACCACCAAGACTAGCGGTCTACAATGAGCAGTTCTTC
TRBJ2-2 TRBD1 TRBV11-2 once CASTRAGTGGHGELFF TGTGCCAGCACCCGAGCCGGGACAGGGGGACACGGGGAGCTGTTTTTT
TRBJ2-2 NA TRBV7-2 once CASSFGGWAGELFF TGTGCCAGCAGCTTCGGAGGTTGGGCCGGGGAGCTGTTTTTT
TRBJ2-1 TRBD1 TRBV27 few CASSSSTTGTGLDEQFF TGTGCCAGCAGTTCCAGCACCACCGGGACAGGGTTGGATGAGCAGTTCTTC
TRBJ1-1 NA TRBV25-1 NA CASSRLQGSGTEAFF TGTGCCAGCAGCCGACTACAGGGTTCTGGGACTGAAGCTTTCTTT
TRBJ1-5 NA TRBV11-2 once CASSPRAGERQPQHF TGTGCCAGCAGCCCTAGAGCCGGAGAAAGGCAGCCCCAGCATTTT
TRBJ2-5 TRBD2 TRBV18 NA CASSQRLALQETQYF TGTGCCAGCTCACAGCGACTAGCGCTCCAAGAGACCCAGTACTTC
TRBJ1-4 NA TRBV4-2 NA CASSQDQGTTNEKLFF TGTGCCAGCAGCCAAGACCAGGGGACGACTAATGAAAAACTGTTTTTT
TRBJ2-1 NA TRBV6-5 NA CASSYSRQYNEQFF TGTGCCAGCAGTTACTCGAGACAATACAATGAGCAGTTCTTC
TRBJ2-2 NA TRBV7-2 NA CASSFQVGPTGELFF TGTGCCAGCAGCTTTCAGGTGGGGCCCACCGGGGAGCTGTTTTTT
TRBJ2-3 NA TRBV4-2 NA CASSQDWGGVLRADTQYF TGTGCCAGCAGCCAAGATTGGGGGGGCGTTTTGAGGGCAGATACGCAGTATTTT
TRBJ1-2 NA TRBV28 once CASSSTGFGYGYTF TGTGCCAGCAGTTCGACAGGTTTCGGCTATGGCTACACCTTC
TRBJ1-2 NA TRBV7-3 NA CASSPGHNYGYTF TGTGCCAGCAGCCCGGGACACAACTATGGCTACACCTTC
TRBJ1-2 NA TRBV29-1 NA CSVEDQSGRGYTF TGCAGCGTTGAAGATCAGTCAGGGCGAGGCTACACCTTC
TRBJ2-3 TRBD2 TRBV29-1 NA CSVEPSGGDTQYF TGCAGCGTTGAACCAAGCGGGGGAGATACGCAGTATTTT
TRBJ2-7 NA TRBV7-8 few CASSLEMAGWTYEQYF TGTGCCAGCAGCTTAGAGATGGCGGGATGGACGTACGAGCAGTACTTC
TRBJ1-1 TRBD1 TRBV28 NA CASRLLQGAGNTEAFF TGTGCCAGCAGACTTTTACAGGGGGCAGGGAACACTGAAGCTTTCTTT
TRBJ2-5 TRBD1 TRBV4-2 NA CASSQDGTGAGETQYF TGTGCCAGCAGCCAAGATGGCACAGGGGCGGGAGAGACCCAGTACTTC
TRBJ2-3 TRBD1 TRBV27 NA CASSGTGEFYRGNQPQYF TGTGCCAGCAGTGGGACAGGGGAGTTTTATAGAGGCAATCAGCCCCAGTATTTT
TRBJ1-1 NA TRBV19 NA CAIRSGTENTEAFF TGTGCCATCCGCAGCGGAACGGAGAACACTGAAGCTTTCTTT
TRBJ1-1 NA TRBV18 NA CASSYPGGTEAFF TGTGCCAGCTCATATCCGGGGGGGACTGAAGCTTTCTTT
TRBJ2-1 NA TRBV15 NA CATSRDPGNGNEQFF TGTGCCACCAGCAGAGATCCGGGAAACGGGAATGAGCAGTTCTTC
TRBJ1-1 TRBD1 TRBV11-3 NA CASSSSTGGSLAFF TGTGCCAGCAGCTCCTCGACAGGGGGTAGTTTGGCTTTCTTT
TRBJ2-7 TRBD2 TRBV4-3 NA CASWVSPGLSSYEQYF TGCGCCAGCTGGGTGAGCCCGGGACTAAGCTCCTACGAGCAGTACTTC
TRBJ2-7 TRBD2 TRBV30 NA CAWIPGTSGRDSSYEQYF TGTGCCTGGATCCCCGGGACTAGCGGGAGGGATAGCTCCTACGAGCAGTACTTC
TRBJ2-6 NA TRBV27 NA CASGQGYGANVLTF TGTGCCAGCGGCCAGGGGTACGGGGCCAACGTCCTGACTTTC
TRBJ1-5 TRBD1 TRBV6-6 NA CASSYPGQGANQPQHF TGTGCCAGCAGTTATCCGGGACAGGGGGCGAACCAGCCCCAGCATTTT
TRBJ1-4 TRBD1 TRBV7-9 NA CASRRDRTATNEKLFF TGTGCCAGCAGAAGGGACAGGACCGCAACTAATGAAAAACTGTTTTTT
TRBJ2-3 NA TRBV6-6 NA CASSTQGDTQYF TGTGCCAGCAGTACACAGGGAGATACGCAGTATTTT
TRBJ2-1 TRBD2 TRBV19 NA CASSTLGAGGYNEQFF TGTGCCAGTAGTACCCTGGGAGCGGGAGGGTACAATGAGCAGTTCTTC
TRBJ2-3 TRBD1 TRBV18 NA CASSPRQGGDTQYF TGTGCCAGCTCACCCCGACAGGGTGGAGATACGCAGTATTTT
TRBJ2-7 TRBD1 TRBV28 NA CASSPGTGLSEQYF TGTGCCAGCAGCCCCGGGACAGGGTTAAGCGAGCAGTACTTC
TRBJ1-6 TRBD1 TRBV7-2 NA CASSLGPQGAIHSPLHF TGTGCCAGCAGCTTAGGTCCACAGGGGGCGATCCATTCACCCCTCCACTTT
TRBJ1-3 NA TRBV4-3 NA CASASSGNTIYF TGCGCCAGCGCCAGCTCTGGAAACACCATATATTTT
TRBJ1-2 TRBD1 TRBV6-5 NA CASSPGQGRDGYTF TGTGCCAGCAGTCCGGGACAGGGAAGGGATGGCTACACCTTC
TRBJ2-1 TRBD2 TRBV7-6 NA CASSKASGSPNYNEQFF TGTGCCAGCAGCAAAGCTAGCGGGAGCCCAAATTACAATGAGCAGTTCTTC
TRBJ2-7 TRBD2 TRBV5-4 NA CASSASGSYEQYF TGTGCCAGCAGCGCTAGCGGATCCTACGAGCAGTACTTC
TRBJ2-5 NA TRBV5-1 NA CASSAGETQYF TGCGCCAGCAGCGCCGGAGAGACCCAGTACTTC
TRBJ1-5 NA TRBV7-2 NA CASSLDASNQPQHF TGTGCCAGCAGCTTAGACGCCAGTAATCAGCCCCAGCATTTT
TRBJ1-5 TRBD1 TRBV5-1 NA CASSPGQGRSNQPQHF TGCGCCAGCAGCCCGGGACAGGGCCGTAGCAATCAGCCCCAGCATTTT
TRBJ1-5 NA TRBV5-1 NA CASSPGDLVNQPQHF TGCGCCAGCAGCCCAGGGGACCTTGTTAATCAGCCCCAGCATTTT
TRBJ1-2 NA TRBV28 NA CASSLQRTAYYGYTF TGTGCCAGCAGTTTACAAAGGACAGCGTACTATGGCTACACCTTC
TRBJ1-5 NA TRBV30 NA CAWSLPRQGGKSNQPQHF TGTGCCTGGAGTCTCCCCAGGCAGGGTGGAAAAAGCAATCAGCCCCAGCATTTT
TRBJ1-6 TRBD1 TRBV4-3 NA CASSQDRTGNSPLHF TGCGCCAGCAGCCAAGATAGGACAGGCAATTCACCCCTCCACTTT